A selection of T cell receptor beta chains follows, all from one sample in a study of beta chain features in type 1 diabetes. The data were produced by immunoSEQ multiplex PCR, yet TCRdb's version contains in-frame clones alone and is incomplete. This table holds 300,000 to 450,000 clones, roughly 21% found once. The sample taken for sequencing was naive CD4+ T cells from blood. The receptors were gathered from a woman aged 18 to 35 in good health. Both conserved end residues are part of each CDR3. A D gene is named only where the DNA matches it firmly. Clone sizes are given selectively: once, few, many, or a class where the clone is expanded.

v_call,d_call,j_call,clone_size,cdr3_aa,cdr3_nt
TRBV11-2,TRBD2,TRBJ2-7,-,CASSLVTGGPYEQYF,TGTGCCAGCAGCTTAGTGACGGGAGGGCCGTACGAGCAGTACTTC
TRBV7-9,TRBD2,TRBJ2-5,-,CASSPISLAGGETQYF,TGTGCCAGCAGCCCCATCTCTCTAGCGGGAGGAGAGACCCAGTACTTC
TRBV4-1,-,TRBJ2-3,-,CASSLVRSTDTQYF,TGCGCCAGCAGCCTCGTCCGGAGCACAGATACGCAGTATTTT
TRBV29-1,TRBD2,TRBJ2-5,-,CSVEGVAAGVGETQYF,TGCAGCGTTGAGGGGGTAGCGGCGGGAGTAGGTGAGACCCAGTACTTC
TRBV27,-,TRBJ1-2,-,CASSLTGSGGYTF,TGTGCCAGCAGTTTAACTGGGAGTGGTGGCTACACCTTC
TRBV5-4,-,TRBJ1-3,few,CASSLNADSGNTIYF,TGTGCCAGCAGCTTGAATGCGGACTCTGGAAACACCATATATTTT
TRBV6-5,TRBD2,TRBJ2-1,-,CASSYWGREAYNEQFF,TGTGCCAGCAGTTACTGGGGTCGGGAGGCCTACAATGAGCAGTTCTTC
TRBV11-2,-,TRBJ2-1,-,CASSLIDSRSDEQFF,TGTGCCAGCAGCTTAATAGACAGCCGGAGCGATGAGCAGTTCTTC
TRBV7-2,TRBD2,TRBJ2-7,once,CASSLVPGLAGSYEQYF,TGTGCCAGCAGCTTAGTCCCAGGACTAGCGGGGTCCTACGAGCAGTACTTC
TRBV15,-,TRBJ1-1,few,CATSRDPDISTEAFF,TGTGCCACCAGCAGAGATCCCGACATTTCCACTGAAGCTTTCTTT
TRBV6-5,-,TRBJ1-3,few,CASGGAEGSGNTIYF,TGTGCCAGCGGGGGGGCCGAGGGCTCTGGAAACACCATATATTTT
TRBV20-1,-,TRBJ2-4,few,CSASDLYIQYF,TGCAGTGCCTCCGACTTATACATTCAGTACTTC
TRBV9,-,TRBJ2-2,-,CASSVYTGELFF,TGTGCCAGCAGCGTCTACACCGGGGAGCTGTTTTTT
TRBV30,-,TRBJ1-2,-,CAGGGSGYTF,TGTGCCGGCGGGGGATCTGGCTACACCTTC
TRBV9,TRBD2,TRBJ2-5,few,CASSPSGTRVPKGETQYF,TGTGCCAGCAGCCCTTCCGGGACTAGGGTCCCGAAGGGAGAGACCCAGTACTTC
TRBV7-9,TRBD1,TRBJ2-3,-,CASRSRDRGLTDTQYF,TGTGCCAGCAGGTCCCGGGACAGGGGGCTCACAGATACGCAGTATTTT
TRBV19,TRBD2,TRBJ2-1,few,CASSIDRIAGRNEQFF,TGTGCCAGTAGTATAGATCGGATAGCGGGAAGGAATGAGCAGTTCTTC
TRBV9,TRBD2,TRBJ2-7,few,CASSAPPAGVEQYF,TGTGCCAGCAGCGCCCCCCCGGCGGGGGTCGAGCAGTACTTC
TRBV7-8,TRBD2,TRBJ2-2,few,CASSPAPGLGTGELFF,TGTGCCAGCAGCCCCGCCCCGGGACTAGGGACCGGGGAGCTGTTTTTT
TRBV25-1,TRBD1,TRBJ1-1,-,CASSGPTGSNTEAFF,TGTGCCAGCAGTGGCCCGACAGGGTCGAACACTGAAGCTTTCTTT
TRBV15,-,TRBJ2-4,few,CATSREVSRLAKNIQYF,TGTGCCACCAGCAGAGAGGTGTCTAGACTAGCCAAAAACATTCAGTACTTC
TRBV30,TRBD1,TRBJ1-1,few,CAWSWAPGQSNTEAFF,TGTGCCTGGAGTTGGGCACCGGGACAGTCGAACACTGAAGCTTTCTTT
TRBV7-9,TRBD1,TRBJ2-7,few,CASSSYLRRDRDSYEQYF,TGTGCCAGCAGCTCCTACTTACGCCGGGACAGGGACTCCTACGAGCAGTACTTC
TRBV5-4,TRBD1,TRBJ2-7,-,CASSVTGGYYEQYF,TGTGCCAGCAGCGTGACAGGGGGATATTACGAGCAGTACTTC
TRBV5-1,-,TRBJ1-1,few,CASSLREVGTEAFF,TGCGCCAGCAGCCTCAGGGAGGTGGGAACTGAAGCTTTCTTT
TRBV15,TRBD1,TRBJ1-4,once,CATSSLPPGQEDEKLFF,TGTGCCACCAGCAGTCTTCCCCCCGGACAGGAGGATGAAAAACTGTTTTTT
TRBV18,-,TRBJ1-6,few,CASSPPGGLHNSPLHF,TGTGCCAGCTCACCACCGGGAGGCCTGCATAATTCACCCCTCCACTTT
TRBV30,TRBD1,TRBJ2-7,-,CAWSQGAYEQYF,TGTGCCTGGTCCCAGGGGGCCTACGAGCAGTACTTC
TRBV7-2,-,TRBJ2-3,few,CASSVPPSDTQYF,TGTGCCAGCAGCGTCCCTCCTTCAGATACGCAGTATTTT
TRBV18,TRBD2,TRBJ2-1,-,CASSPPGLADALYNEQFF,TGTGCCAGCTCACCACCGGGCCTAGCGGACGCCCTCTACAATGAGCAGTTCTTC
TRBV7-9,-,TRBJ1-6,few,CASSLSQANSPLHF,TGTGCCAGCAGCTTATCCCAGGCTAATTCACCCCTCCACTTT
TRBV7-2,TRBD1,TRBJ2-1,few,CASSTWTGQNNEQFF,TGTGCCAGCAGTACCTGGACAGGGCAGAACAATGAGCAGTTCTTC
TRBV4-3,TRBD1,TRBJ2-7,-,CASSRDRVVDEQYF,TGCGCCAGCAGCCGGGACAGGGTGGTAGACGAGCAGTACTTC
TRBV9,-,TRBJ1-2,-,CASSVGQGTYGYTF,TGTGCCAGCAGCGTAGGTCAGGGCACCTATGGCTACACCTTC
TRBV7-8,-,TRBJ1-4,-,CASSLVRQATNEKLFF,TGTGCCAGCAGCCTGGTCCGACAGGCTACGAATGAAAAACTGTTTTTT
TRBV6-5,-,TRBJ2-5,-,CASSPRESETQYF,TGTGCCAGCAGTCCCAGGGAATCCGAGACCCAGTACTTC
TRBV5-1,TRBD2,TRBJ2-1,few,CASSPLAGGHNEQFF,TGCGCCAGCAGCCCTCTAGCGGGAGGTCACAATGAGCAGTTCTTC